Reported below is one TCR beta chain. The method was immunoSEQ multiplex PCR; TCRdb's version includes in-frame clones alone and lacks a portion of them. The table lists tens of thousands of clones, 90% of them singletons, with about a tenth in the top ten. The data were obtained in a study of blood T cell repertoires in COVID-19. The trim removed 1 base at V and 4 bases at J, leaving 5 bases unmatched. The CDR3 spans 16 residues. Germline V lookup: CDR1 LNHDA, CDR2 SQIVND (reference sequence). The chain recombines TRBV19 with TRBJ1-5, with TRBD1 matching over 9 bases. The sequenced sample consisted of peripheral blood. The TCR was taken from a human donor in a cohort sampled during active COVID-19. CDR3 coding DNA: TGTGCCAGTAGTATAGTTGGGGGACAGGGAAATCAGCCCCAGCATTTT. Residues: CASSIVGGQGNQPQHF.